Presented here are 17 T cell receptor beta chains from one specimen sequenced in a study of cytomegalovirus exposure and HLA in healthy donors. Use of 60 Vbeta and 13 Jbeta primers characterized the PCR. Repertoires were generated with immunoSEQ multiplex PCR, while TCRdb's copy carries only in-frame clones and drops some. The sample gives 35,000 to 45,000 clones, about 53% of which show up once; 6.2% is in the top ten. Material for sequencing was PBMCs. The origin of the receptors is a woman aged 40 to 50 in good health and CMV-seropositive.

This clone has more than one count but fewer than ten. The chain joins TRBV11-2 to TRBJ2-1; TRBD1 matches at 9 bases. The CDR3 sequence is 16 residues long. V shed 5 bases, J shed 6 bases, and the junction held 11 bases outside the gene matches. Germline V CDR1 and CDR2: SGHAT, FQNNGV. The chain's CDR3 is CASSIGGTGFTNEQFF. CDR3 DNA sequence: TGTGCCAGCAGCATAGGGGGGACAGGGTTTACCAATGAGCAGTTCTTC.

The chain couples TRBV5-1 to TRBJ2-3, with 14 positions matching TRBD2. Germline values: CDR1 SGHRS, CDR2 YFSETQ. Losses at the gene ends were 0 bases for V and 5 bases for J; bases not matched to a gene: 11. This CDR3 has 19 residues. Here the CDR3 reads CASSLAIRTSGGYGDTQYF. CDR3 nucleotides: TGCGCCAGCAGCTTGGCTATCCGGACTAGCGGGGGGTATGGAGATACGCAGTATTTT.

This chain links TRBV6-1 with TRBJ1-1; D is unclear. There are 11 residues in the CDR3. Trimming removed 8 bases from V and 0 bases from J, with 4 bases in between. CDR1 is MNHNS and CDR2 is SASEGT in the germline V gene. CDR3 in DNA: TGTGCCAGCGCGTTGAACACTGAAGCTTTCTTT. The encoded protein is CASALNTEAFF.

The CDR3 DNA reads as TGTGCCAGCTCACCTGGACAGGGGGCTTCCTACGAGCAGTACTTC. Its protein product is CASSPGQGASYEQYF. The chain uses TRBV18 and TRBJ2-7; the match to TRBD1 covers 11 bases. The germline CDR1 and CDR2 sequences are KGHSH and LQKENI. V lost 3 bases, J lost 1 base, and 2 bases stayed unmatched. The CDR3 totals 15 residues.

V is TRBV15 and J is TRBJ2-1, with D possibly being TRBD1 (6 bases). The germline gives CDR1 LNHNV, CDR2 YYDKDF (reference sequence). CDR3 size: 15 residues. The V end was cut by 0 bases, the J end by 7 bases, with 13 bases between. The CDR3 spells CATSRDLNRANEQFF. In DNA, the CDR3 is TGTGCCACCAGCAGAGATTTAAACAGGGCGAATGAGCAGTTCTTC.

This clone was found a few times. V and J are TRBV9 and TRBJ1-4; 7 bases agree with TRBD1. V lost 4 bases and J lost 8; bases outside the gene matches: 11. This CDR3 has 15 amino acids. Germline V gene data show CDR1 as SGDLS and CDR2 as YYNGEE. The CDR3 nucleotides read TGTGCCAGCAGCTTATTAGGGGGCGGAGGGGAAAAACTGTTTTTT. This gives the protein CASSLLGGGGEKLFF.

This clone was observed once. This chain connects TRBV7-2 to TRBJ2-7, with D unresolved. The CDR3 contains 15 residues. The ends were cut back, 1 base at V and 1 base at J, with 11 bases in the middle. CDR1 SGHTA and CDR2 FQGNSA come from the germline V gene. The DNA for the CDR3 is TGTGCCAGCAGCTTAGACGGCGCGGTATCCTACGAGCAGTACTTC. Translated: CASSLDGAVSYEQYF.

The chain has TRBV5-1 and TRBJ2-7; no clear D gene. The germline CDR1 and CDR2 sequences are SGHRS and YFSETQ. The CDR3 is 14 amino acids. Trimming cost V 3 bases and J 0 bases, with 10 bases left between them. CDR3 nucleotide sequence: TGCGCCAGCAGCTCCTTGAGCCTCTCCTACGAGCAGTACTTC. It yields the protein CASSSLSLSYEQYF.

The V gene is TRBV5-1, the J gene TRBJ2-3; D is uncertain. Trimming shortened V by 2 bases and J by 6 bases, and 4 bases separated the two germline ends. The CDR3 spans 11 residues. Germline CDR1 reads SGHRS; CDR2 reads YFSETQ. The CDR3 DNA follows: TGCGCCAGCAGCTTCATGGATACGCAGTATTTT. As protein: CASSFMDTQYF.

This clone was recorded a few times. The CDR3 DNA reads as TGTGCCAGTAGTTACGGGGTAGTGGAGACCCAGTACTTC. Its translation: CASSYGVVETQYF. The rearrangement joins TRBV19 to TRBJ2-5; D is possibly TRBD2 (5 bases). The CDR3 sequence is 13 residues long. The V end lost 5 bases, the J end lost 5 bases, and 12 bases lay between the germline ends. Germline V lookup: CDR1 LNHDA, CDR2 SQIVND (reference sequence).

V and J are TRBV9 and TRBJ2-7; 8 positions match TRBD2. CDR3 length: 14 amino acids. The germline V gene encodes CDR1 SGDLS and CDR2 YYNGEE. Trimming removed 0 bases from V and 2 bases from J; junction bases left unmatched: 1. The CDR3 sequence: CASSVAGLAYEQYF. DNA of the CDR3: TGTGCCAGCAGCGTAGCGGGACTAGCCTACGAGCAGTACTTC. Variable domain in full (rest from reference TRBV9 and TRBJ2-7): DSGVTQTPKHLITATGQRVTLRCSPRSGDLSVYWYQQSLDQGLQFLIQYYNGEERAKGNILERFSAQQFPDLHSELNLSSLELGDSALYFCASSVAGLAYEQYFGPGTRLTVT.

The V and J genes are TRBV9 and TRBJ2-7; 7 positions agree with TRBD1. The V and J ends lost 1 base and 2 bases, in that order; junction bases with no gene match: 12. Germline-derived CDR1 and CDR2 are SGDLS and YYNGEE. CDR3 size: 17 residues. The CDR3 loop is CASSVYRGGQGAYEQYF. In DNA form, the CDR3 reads TGTGCCAGCAGCGTATATAGGGGCGGGCAGGGGGCCTACGAGCAGTACTTC. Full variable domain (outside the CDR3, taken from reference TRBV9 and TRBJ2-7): DSGVTQTPKHLITATGQRVTLRCSPRSGDLSVYWYQQSLDQGLQFLIQYYNGEERAKGNILERFSAQQFPDLHSELNLSSLELGDSALYFCASSVYRGGQGAYEQYFGPGTRLTVT.

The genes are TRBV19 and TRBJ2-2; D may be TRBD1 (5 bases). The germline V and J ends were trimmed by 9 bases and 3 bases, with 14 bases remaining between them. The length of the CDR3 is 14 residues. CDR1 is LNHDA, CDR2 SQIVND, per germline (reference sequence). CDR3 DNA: TGTGCCAGCAGGGCCCTGTGGTACACCGGGGAGCTGTTTTTT. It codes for CASRALWYTGELFF.

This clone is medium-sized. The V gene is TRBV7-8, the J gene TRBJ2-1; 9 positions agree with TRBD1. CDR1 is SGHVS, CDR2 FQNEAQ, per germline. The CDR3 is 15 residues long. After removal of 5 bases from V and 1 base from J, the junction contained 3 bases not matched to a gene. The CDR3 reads CASSKQGASYNEQFF. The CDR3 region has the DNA TGTGCCAGCAGCAAACAGGGGGCATCCTACAATGAGCAGTTCTTC. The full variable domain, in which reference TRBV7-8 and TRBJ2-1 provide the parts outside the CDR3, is GAGVSQSPRYKVAKRGQDVALRCDPISGHVSLFWYQQALGQGPEFLTYFQNEAQLDKSGLPSDRFFAERPEGSVSTLKIQRTQQEDSAVYLCASSKQGASYNEQFFGPGTRLTVL.

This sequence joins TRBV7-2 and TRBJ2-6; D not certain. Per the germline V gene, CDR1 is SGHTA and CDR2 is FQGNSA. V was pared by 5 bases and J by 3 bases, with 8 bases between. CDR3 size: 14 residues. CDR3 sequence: CASSPPFGANVLTF. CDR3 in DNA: TGTGCCAGCAGCCCCCCTTTTGGGGCCAACGTCCTGACTTTC.

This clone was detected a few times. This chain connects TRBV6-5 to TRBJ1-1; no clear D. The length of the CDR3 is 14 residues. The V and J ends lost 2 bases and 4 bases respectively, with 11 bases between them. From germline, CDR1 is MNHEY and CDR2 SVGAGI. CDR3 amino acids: CASSYQQSATEAFF. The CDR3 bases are TGTGCCAGCAGTTACCAACAGTCAGCCACTGAAGCTTTCTTT.

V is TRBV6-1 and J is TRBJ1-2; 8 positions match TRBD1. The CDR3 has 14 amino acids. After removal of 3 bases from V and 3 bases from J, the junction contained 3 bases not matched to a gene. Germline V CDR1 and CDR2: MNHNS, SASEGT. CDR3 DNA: TGTGCCAGCAGTGAGGGACAGGACTACTATGGCTACACCTTC. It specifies CASSEGQDYYGYTF.